This entry lists 7 T cell receptor beta chains sequenced from one sample in a study of blood T cell repertoires in COVID-19. The repertoire was sequenced with immunoSEQ multiplex PCR; TCRdb's copy has only in-frame clones and lacks some. The sample has about 310,000 clones, 90% seen once. Sequenced: peripheral blood. These receptors all stem from a woman in her thirties or forties with COVID-19, enrolled during active disease.

This sequence joins TRBV19 and TRBJ1-5; D possibly corresponds to TRBD1 (5 bases). Trimming removed 7 bases at V and 5 bases at J, with 12 bases between. Germline values: CDR1 LNHDA, CDR2 SQIVND (reference sequence). This CDR3 spans 13 amino acids. CDR3 loop: CASNPDSYQPQHF. Here the CDR3 DNA reads TGTGCCAGTAACCCTGACAGTTATCAGCCCCAGCATTTT.

The V and J genes are TRBV28 and TRBJ1-2; possible D gene TRBD1, 5 bases. The CDR3 extends over 11 amino acids. V lost 11 bases to trimming and J lost 8 bases, with 15 bases between them. The germline gives CDR1 MDHEN, CDR2 SYDVKM. CDR3 coding DNA: TGTGCCCATTATGGGGCAGGCGGCTACACCTTC. This gives the protein CAHYGAGGYTF.

The rearrangement links TRBV9 to TRBJ2-3; TRBD2 matches at 12 bases. Germline-derived CDR1 and CDR2 are SGDLS and YYNGEE. The CDR3 spans 17 residues. Trimming removed 2 bases from V and 1 base from J; junction bases left unmatched: 5. CDR3 sequence: CASSVWTSGTGTDTQYF. DNA for the CDR3: TGTGCCAGCAGCGTCTGGACTAGCGGGACGGGCACAGATACGCAGTATTTT.

The rearrangement links TRBV6-6 to TRBJ2-2, with a tentative D call TRBD1 (6 bases). This CDR3 spans 15 amino acids. V was pared by 4 bases and J by 0 bases, with 9 bases between. The V gene's germline CDR1 is MNHNY and CDR2 SVGAGI (reference sequence). CDR3 in DNA: TGTGCCAGCAGTTCGACAGGAACGAACACCGGGGAGCTGTTTTTT. The encoded protein is CASSSTGTNTGELFF.

V gene TRBV9 combines with J gene TRBJ2-3; D unresolved. The germline V and J ends were trimmed by 0 bases and 1 base, with 6 bases remaining between them. Germline CDR1 and CDR2: SGDLS and YYNGEE. The CDR3 is 14 residues long. DNA for the CDR3: TGTGCCAGCAGCGTAGCTCGGGGCACAGATACGCAGTATTTT. Its translation is CASSVARGTDTQYF.

The J gene is TRBJ2-7, the V gene TRBV5-1; a weak D match, TRBD2 (6 bases). The V end was cut by 4 bases, the J end by 1 base, with 12 bases between. This CDR3 has 14 amino acids. Germline V lookup: CDR1 SGHRS, CDR2 YFSETQ. CDR3 DNA: TGCGCCAGCAGCGCTAGCGCCTTATCCTACGAGCAGTACTTC. Protein: CASSASALSYEQYF.

V and J are TRBV7-2 and TRBJ1-5, with TRBD1 matching 8 bases. This CDR3 region has 15 residues. From germline, CDR1 is SGHTA and CDR2 FQGNSA. The trim removed 4 bases at V and 5 bases at J, leaving 7 bases unmatched. The CDR3 DNA is TGTGCCAGCAGCTATTGGGGACAGGACGATCAGCCCCAGCATTTT. This gives the protein CASSYWGQDDQPQHF.